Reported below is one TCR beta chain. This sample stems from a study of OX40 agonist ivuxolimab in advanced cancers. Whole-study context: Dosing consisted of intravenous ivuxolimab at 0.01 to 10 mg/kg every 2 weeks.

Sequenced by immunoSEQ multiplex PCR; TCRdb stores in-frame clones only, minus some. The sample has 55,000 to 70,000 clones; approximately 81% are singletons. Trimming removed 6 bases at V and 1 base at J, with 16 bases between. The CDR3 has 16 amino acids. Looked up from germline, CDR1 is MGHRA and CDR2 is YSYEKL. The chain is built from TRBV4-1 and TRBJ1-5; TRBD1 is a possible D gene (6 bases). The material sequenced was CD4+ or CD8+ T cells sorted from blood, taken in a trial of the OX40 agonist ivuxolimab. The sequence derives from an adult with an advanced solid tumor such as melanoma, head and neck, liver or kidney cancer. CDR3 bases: TGCGCCAGCAGACCCCGGGACACACTAAGCAATCAGCCCCAGCATTTT. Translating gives CASRPRDTLSNQPQHF.